This T cell receptor beta chain was found in a study of cytomegalovirus exposure and HLA in healthy donors. Study-level results: The study labeled 180 or so TCR beta chains cytomegalovirus-associated.

TCRdb's table, derived via immunoSEQ multiplex PCR, lists solely in-frame clones and lacks some. This sample has 120,000 or so clones, with roughly 90% found just once. The validation cohort, a group of roughly 120 subjects, included the donors and was separate from the roughly 620-subject first cohort. The V segment lost 3 bases and the J segment 9 bases; nucleotides outside the gene matches: 13. CDR3 length: 18 residues. Germline values: CDR1 MGHRA, CDR2 YSYEKL. This clone was detected only once. Its specificity is unknown. Sequences were obtained from PBMCs. V usage is TRBV4-1 and J usage is TRBJ2-1; 14 nucleotides line up with TRBD2. The receptor was isolated from a woman younger than 30 in good health and CMV-seronegative. Written as DNA, the CDR3 is TGCGCCAGCAGCCACGAGGGCACGACTAGCGGGAGGGCCACTGAGCAGTTCTTC. Translating it yields CASSHEGTTSGRATEQFF.